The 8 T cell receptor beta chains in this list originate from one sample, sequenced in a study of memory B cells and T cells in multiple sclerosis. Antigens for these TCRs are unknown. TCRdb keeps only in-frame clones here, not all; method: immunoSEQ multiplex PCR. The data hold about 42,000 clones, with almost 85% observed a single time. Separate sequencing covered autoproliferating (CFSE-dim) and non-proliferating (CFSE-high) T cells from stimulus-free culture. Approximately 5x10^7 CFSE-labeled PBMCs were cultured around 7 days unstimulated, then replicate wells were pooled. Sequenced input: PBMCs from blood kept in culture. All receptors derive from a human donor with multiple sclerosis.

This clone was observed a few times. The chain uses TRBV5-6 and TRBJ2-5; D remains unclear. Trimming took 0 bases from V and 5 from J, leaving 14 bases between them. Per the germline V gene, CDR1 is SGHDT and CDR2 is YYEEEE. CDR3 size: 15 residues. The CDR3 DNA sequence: TGTGCCAGCAGCTTGGCGAGGACGGGTAAGGAGACCCAGTACTTC. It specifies CASSLARTGKETQYF.

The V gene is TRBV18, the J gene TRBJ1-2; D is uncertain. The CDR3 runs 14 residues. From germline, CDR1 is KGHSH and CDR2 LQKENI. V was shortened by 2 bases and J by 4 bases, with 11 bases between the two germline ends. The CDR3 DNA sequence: TGTGCCAGCTCACCATCTGGAGGGTCCTATGGCTACACCTTC. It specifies CASSPSGGSYGYTF.

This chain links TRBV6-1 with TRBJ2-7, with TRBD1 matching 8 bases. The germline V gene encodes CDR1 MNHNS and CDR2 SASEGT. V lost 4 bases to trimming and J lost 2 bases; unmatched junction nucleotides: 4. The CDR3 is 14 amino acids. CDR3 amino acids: CASSAWTGPYEQYF. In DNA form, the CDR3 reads TGTGCCAGCAGTGCCTGGACAGGGCCCTACGAGCAGTACTTC.

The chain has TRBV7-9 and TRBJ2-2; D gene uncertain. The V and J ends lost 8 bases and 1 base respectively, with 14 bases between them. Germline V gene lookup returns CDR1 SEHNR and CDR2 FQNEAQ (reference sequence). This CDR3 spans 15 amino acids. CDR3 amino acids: CASPPGKRNTGELFF. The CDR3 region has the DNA TGTGCCAGCCCCCCCGGAAAGAGGAACACCGGGGAGCTGTTTTTT.

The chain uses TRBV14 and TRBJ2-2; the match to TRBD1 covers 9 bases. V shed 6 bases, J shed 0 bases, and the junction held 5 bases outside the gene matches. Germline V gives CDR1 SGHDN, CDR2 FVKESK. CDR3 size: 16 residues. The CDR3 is CASSHGQGSNTGELFF. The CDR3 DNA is TGTGCCAGCAGTCACGGACAGGGGTCGAACACCGGGGAGCTGTTTTTT.

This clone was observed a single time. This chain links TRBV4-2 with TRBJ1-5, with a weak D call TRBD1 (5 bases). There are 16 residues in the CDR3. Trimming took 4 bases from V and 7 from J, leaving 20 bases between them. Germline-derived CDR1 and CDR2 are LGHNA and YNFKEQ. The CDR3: CASSPHARVPGQPQHF. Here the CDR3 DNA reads TGTGCCAGCAGCCCGCACGCCAGGGTCCCGGGCCAGCCCCAGCATTTT.

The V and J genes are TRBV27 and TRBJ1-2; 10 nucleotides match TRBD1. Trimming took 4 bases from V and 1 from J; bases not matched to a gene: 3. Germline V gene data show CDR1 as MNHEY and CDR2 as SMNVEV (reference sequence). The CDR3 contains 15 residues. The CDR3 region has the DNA TGTGCCAGCAGTTCCCGGACAGGGGGTAACTATGGCTACACCTTC. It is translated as CASSSRTGGNYGYTF.

CDR3 protein: CSATEGGEAFF. The CDR3 nucleotides are TGCAGTGCTACGGAGGGGGGGGAAGCTTTCTTT. The chain couples TRBV20-1 to TRBJ1-1, with D tentatively TRBD1 (6 bases). This CDR3 is built from 11 residues. The germline V and J ends were trimmed by 4 bases and 8 bases, with 11 bases remaining between them. The germline gives CDR1 DFQATT, CDR2 SNEGSKA (reference sequence).